A selection of T cell receptor beta chains follows, all from one sample in a study of T cells expressing NK-cell markers. After re-calling the 5' RACE reads, TCRdb lists one entry per CDR3 protein, DNA absent. The sample table sets out roughly 120,000 distinct CDR3 sequences. What was sequenced was blood T cells: a sorted CD56 or NKG2C T cell subset, CD4+ or CD8+ T cells, or bulk PBMC T cells (not recorded which). Receptors originate from a woman between 18 and 70 years old in good health. Each CDR3 is given with its conserved first and last residue.

length,J,V,CDR3
14,TRBJ2-7,TRBV14,CASSQGDGIYEQYF
14,TRBJ2-1,TRBV5-1,CASKGVSSYNEQFF
15,TRBJ2-2,TRBV23-1,CASSQDRVWTGELFF
13,TRBJ2-5,TRBV19,CASSSSGIETQYF
15,TRBJ2-7,TRBV23-1,CASSRRETAGYEQYF
17,TRBJ2-1,TRBV28,CASSLILGDSSYNEQFF
12,TRBJ2-2,TRBV29-1,CSVGANTGELFF
15,TRBJ1-4,TRBV20-1,CSAAGGDATNEKLFF
15,TRBJ2-5,TRBV7-9,CASSTTGLAEETQYF
14,TRBJ2-7,TRBV7-8,CASSHGTEAYEQYF
12,TRBJ1-4,TRBV12-3/TRBV12-4,CASQGASEKLFF
17,TRBJ1-4,TRBV6-2/TRBV6-3,CASSNGTEGPTNEKLFF
14,TRBJ2-4,TRBV20-1,CSARDTLAKNIQYF
14,TRBJ1-1,TRBV7-9,CASSLGAGGGGGFF
15,TRBJ1-5,TRBV27,CASGSGIKGNQPQHF
14,TRBJ2-3,TRBV20-1,CSARDGGGRDTQYF
13,TRBJ2-1,TRBV7-2,CASRAVGYNEQFF
18,TRBJ2-1,TRBV4-3,CASSQDARTGTSWNEQFF
15,TRBJ1-2,TRBV19,CASSINGFAANGYTF
14,TRBJ2-1,TRBV15,CATDSGVSYNEQFF
12,TRBJ2-1,TRBV3-1,CASSDISDEQFF
15,TRBJ1-4,TRBV7-9,CASSTLGGTNEKLFF
15,TRBJ2-7,TRBV29-1,CSAAHQLATPYEQYF
16,TRBJ2-1,TRBV13,CASSETGLSSYNEQFF
13,TRBJ2-3,TRBV18,CASSHPNLDTQYF
15,TRBJ2-1,TRBV20-1,CSARGRTGDYNEQFF
16,TRBJ2-3,TRBV24-1,CATSDQTSGNTDTQYF
14,TRBJ2-7,TRBV28,CASRPLDVSYEQYF
15,TRBJ1-6,TRBV9,CASSPSGADNSPLHF
14,TRBJ1-2,TRBV7-3,CASSASGANYGYTF
15,TRBJ1-1,TRBV20-1,CSAPPSGASLTEAFF
17,TRBJ2-7,TRBV7-8,CASSDPQDGGGEGEQYF
16,TRBJ2-7,TRBV7-9,CASSLRTGTQAYEQYF